The clone carrying this T cell receptor (beta chain) was recorded a few times. A universal primer binding site was introduced by template switching. The final cDNA contained unique molecular identifiers. From the 5' RACE reads, TCRdb called clonotypes with MiXCR, one entry per CDR3 protein. The sample shows some 300,000 distinct CDR3 sequences, over 9% of them seen only once. V lost 3 bases and J lost 1, with 10 bases in between. The CDR3 runs 15 residues. Germline V gene sequence: CDR1 PRHDT, CDR2 FYEKMQ (reference sequence). The record originates from a study of identical twins. The data also belong to a second study, concerning yellow fever vaccine responses in identical twins. This second study notes: Among the twins, the vaccine T cell response reportedly seemed partly convergent and partly personalized.

The TCR was taken from a woman younger than 35 in good health. The sequenced sample consisted of CD8+ T cells sorted from blood. The chain recombines TRBV13 with TRBJ2-1; possibly TRBD2 for D (5 bases). For the CDR3, the DNA is TGTGCCAGCAGCTTGGCCGGACTTTCCTACAATGAGCAGTTCTTC. It translates to CASSLAGLSYNEQFF. Using reference TRBV13 and TRBJ2-1 for the parts outside the CDR3, the full variable domain is AAGVIQSPRHLIKEKRETATLKCYPIPRHDTVYWYQQGPGQDPQFLISFYEKMQSDKGSIPDRFSAQQFSDYHSELNMSSLELGDSALYFCASSLAGLSYNEQFFGPGTRLTVL.